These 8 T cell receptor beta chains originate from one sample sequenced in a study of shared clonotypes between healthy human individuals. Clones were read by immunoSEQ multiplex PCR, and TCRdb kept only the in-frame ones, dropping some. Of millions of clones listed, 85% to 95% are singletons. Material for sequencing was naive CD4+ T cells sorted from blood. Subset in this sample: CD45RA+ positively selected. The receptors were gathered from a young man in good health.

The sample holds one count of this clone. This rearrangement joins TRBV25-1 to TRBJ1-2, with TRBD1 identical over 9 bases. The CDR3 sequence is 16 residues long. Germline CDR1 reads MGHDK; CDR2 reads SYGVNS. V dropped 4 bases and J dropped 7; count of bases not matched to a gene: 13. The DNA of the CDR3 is TGTGCCAGCAGTGGGGATGTGAGGGACAGGGAAGGTGGCTACACCTTC. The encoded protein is CASSGDVRDREGGYTF.

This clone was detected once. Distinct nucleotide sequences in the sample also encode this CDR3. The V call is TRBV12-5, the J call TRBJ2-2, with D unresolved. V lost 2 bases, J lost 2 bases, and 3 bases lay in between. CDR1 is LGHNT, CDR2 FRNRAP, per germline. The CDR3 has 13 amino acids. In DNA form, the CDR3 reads TGTGCTAGTGGTTTGAGCAACACCGGGGAGCTGTTTTTT. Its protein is CASGLSNTGELFF.

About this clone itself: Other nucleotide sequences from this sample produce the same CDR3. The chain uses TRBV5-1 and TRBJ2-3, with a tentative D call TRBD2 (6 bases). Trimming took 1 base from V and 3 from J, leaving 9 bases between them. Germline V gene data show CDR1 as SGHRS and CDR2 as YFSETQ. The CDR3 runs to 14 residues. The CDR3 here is CASSLTSGTDTQYF. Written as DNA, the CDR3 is TGCGCCAGCAGCTTGACAAGCGGGACAGATACGCAGTATTTT.

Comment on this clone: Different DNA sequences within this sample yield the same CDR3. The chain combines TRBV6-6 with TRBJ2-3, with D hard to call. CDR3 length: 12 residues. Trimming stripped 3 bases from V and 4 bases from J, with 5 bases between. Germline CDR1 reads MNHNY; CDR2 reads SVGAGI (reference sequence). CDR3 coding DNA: TGTGCCAGCAGTTATCTGGCAGATACGCAGTATTTT. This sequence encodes CASSYLADTQYF.

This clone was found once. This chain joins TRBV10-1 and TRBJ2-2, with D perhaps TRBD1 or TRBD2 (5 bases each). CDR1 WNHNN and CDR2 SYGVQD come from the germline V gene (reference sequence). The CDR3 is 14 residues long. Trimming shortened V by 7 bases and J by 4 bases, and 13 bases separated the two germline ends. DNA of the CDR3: TGCGCCAGCATGTCGGGGACGGGCACCGGGGAGCTGTTTTTT. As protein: CASMSGTGTGELFF.

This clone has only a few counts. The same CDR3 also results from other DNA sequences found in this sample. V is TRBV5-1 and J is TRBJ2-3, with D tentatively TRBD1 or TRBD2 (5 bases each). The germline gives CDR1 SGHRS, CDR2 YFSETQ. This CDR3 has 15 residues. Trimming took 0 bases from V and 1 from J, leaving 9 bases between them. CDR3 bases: TGCGCCAGCAGCTTGGGAGGGGTTGGCACAGATACGCAGTATTTT. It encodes CASSLGGVGTDTQYF. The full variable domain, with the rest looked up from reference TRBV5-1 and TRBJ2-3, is KAGVTQTPRYLIKTRGQQVTLSCSPISGHRSVSWYQQTPGQGLQFLFEYFSETQRNKGNFPGRFSGRQFSNSRSEMNVSTLELGDSALYLCASSLGGVGTDTQYFGPGTRLTVL.

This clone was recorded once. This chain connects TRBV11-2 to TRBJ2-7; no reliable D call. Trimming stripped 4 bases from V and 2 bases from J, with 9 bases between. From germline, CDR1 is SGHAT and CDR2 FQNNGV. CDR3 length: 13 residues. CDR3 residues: CASSSLSTYEQYF. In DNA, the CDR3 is TGTGCCAGCAGCTCTTTGAGTACCTACGAGCAGTACTTC.

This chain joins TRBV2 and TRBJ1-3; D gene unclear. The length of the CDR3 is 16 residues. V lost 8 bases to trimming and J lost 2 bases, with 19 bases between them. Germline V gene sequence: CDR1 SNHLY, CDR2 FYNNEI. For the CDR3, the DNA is TGTGCCAGCTTCTCTCTTGAGGGATTGCCTGGAAACACCATATATTTT. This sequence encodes CASFSLEGLPGNTIYF.